This record looks at one T cell receptor beta chain sequence and its context. Its antigen is currently unknown. The entry originates in a study of blood T cells in healthy people across ages. This CDR3 spans 13 amino acids. Germline V gene data show CDR1 as LGHNT and CDR2 as FRNRAP. The V end lost 2 bases, the J end lost 7 bases, and 9 bases lay between the germline ends. A second PCR, run for about 6 to 11 cycles, used a sample-barcoded 5' primer plus a J-beta primer mix. Via MiXCR, TCRdb re-called the 5' RACE reads, giving one row per CDR3 protein. The table records roughly 1,000,000 distinct CDR3 sequences, less than 25% of them present only once. Overall study results and limits: Diversity estimates drawn from one million T cells were deemed underestimates.

The same specimen was also included in a second study, on T cells of mothers and their children. From that study: All extracted RNA went into cDNA synthesis, about 1.4 ug per 15 ul. Related mother-child pairs showed slightly, non-significantly higher overlap than unrelated pairs.

Sequences were obtained from blood. The TCR originated in a girl aged 2-15 years in good health. The V gene is TRBV12-5, the J gene TRBJ1-5; D uncertain. Here the CDR3 reads CASGLSGIQPQHF. The CDR3, as DNA: TGTGCTAGTGGTTTGTCGGGGATCCAGCCCCAGCATTTT.